Given below is one T cell receptor (beta chain) in context. The data stem from a study of blood T cell repertoires in COVID-19. Study details: T cells, B-cell-depleted T cells, or PBMCs supplied cDNA or gDNA.

In the original processing: Amplification from reference gene primers served as the basis for estimated nucleated cell counts. Measured with immunoSEQ multiplex PCR; TCRdb has only the in-frame clones, and not every one. V and J calls and clone size are as listed in that table; D and trimming were resolved from the DNA. This table has under 150,000 clones, approximately 86% appearing once. The clonotype comes from a woman in her fifties or sixties who had recovered from COVID-19. The sequencing input was peripheral blood.

CDR3 protein: CASSPIRGEAFF. The CDR3 region has the DNA TGTGCCAGCTCACCAATTCGGGGTGAAGCTTTCTTT. The rearrangement uses TRBV18 and TRBJ1-1; no definite D call. Between the trimmed V and J ends, which lost 2 bases and 7 bases, there was a span of 8 bases. Germline CDR1 is KGHSH and CDR2 is LQKENI. This CDR3 contains 12 residues.